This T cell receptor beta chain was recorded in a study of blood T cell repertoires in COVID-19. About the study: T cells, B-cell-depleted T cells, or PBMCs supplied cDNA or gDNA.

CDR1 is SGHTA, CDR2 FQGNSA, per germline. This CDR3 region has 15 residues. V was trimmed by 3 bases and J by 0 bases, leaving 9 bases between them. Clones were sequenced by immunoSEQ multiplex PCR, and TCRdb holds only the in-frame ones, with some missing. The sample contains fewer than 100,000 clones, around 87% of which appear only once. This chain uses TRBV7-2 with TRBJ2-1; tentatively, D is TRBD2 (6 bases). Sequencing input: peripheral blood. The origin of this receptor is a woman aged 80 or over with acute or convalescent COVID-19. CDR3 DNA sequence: TGTGCCAGCAGCTTGGAGGGAATCTCCTACAATGAGCAGTTCTTC. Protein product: CASSLEGISYNEQFF.